The clone carrying this TCR beta chain was counted once. Trimming stripped 7 bases from V and 8 bases from J, with 15 bases between. Germline CDR1 is MDHEN and CDR2 is SYDVKM. The CDR3 is made up of 13 amino acids. Amplification used 60 Vbeta primers and 13 Jbeta primers. Assay: immunoSEQ multiplex PCR; the TCRdb copy retains only in-frame clones and omits some. The sample shows some 120,000 clones, about 78% of them seen only once. The sample belongs to a study of cytomegalovirus exposure and HLA in healthy donors. Study details: Earlier, 95 million to 130 million unique TCR beta sequences were recovered from some 200 million T cells by an analysis.

The rearrangement links TRBV28 to TRBJ2-4, with D possibly TRBD2 on 5 matching bases. Sequenced sample: PBMCs. This sequence originates from a female donor in good health and CMV-seronegative. In nucleotides, the CDR3 is TGTGCCAGCACGAGGGAAGCCGGGGACATTCAGTACTTC. This codes for CASTREAGDIQYF.